The next 11 T cell receptor beta chains were all read from a single sample in a study of CD8 T cells in Susac syndrome. Random hexamers were used to reverse transcribe an amount of roughly 0.5 to 1 ug RNA. TCRdb re-derived calls from the immunoSEQ multiplex PCR reads in MiXCR, one entry per CDR3 protein. The table records roughly 160,000 distinct CDR3 sequences, around 94% of them present only once. Specimen: CD4+ T cells from PBMCs. The receptors were gathered from a human donor in good health.

The chain carries TRBV2 and TRBJ2-1; perhaps TRBD2 as D (6 bases). The CDR3 has 11 residues. Germline-derived CDR1 and CDR2 are SNHLY and FYNNEI. V dropped 8 bases and J dropped 7 bases, with 9 bases sitting between them. The CDR3: CASRRENEQFF. The DNA of the CDR3 is TGTGCCAGCCGCCGGGAGAATGAGCAGTTCTTC.

The chain joins TRBV20-1 to TRBJ2-5, with a possible D match to TRBD2 (6 bases). Germline CDR1 reads DFQATT; CDR2 reads SNEGSKA (reference sequence). Trimming cost V 6 bases and J 1 base, with 15 bases left between them. CDR3 length: 14 residues. DNA of the CDR3: TGCAGTGCAGGGGTCCCGGGACTCCAAGAGACCCAGTACTTC. It is translated as CSAGVPGLQETQYF.

The J gene is TRBJ2-5, the V gene TRBV20-1; no definite D call. Germline V lookup: CDR1 DFQATT, CDR2 SNEGSKA (reference sequence). CDR3 length: 13 amino acids. Trimming shortened V by 5 bases and J by 1 base, and 11 bases separated the two germline ends. CDR3 protein: CSAQDGAQETQYF. Written as DNA, the CDR3 is TGCAGTGCTCAAGACGGAGCCCAAGAGACCCAGTACTTC.

The chain uses TRBV27 and TRBJ2-7, with no clear D. Trimming shortened V by 5 bases and J by 7 bases, and 12 bases separated the two germline ends. Germline CDR1 is MNHEY and CDR2 is SMNVEV (reference sequence). The CDR3 consists of 12 residues. As DNA, the CDR3 is TGTGCCAGCAGTCACGACCCTGGGGAGCAGTACTTC. Protein sequence: CASSHDPGEQYF.

This CDR3 is CASSLSYRGAYNEQFF. For the CDR3, the DNA is TGTGCCAGCAGCCTTTCTTACAGGGGGGCCTACAATGAGCAGTTCTTC. V gene TRBV7-2 combines with J gene TRBJ2-1; 8 bases map to TRBD1. The CDR3 consists of 16 residues. V shed 5 bases, J shed 2 bases, and the junction held 8 bases outside the gene matches. CDR1 and CDR2 from the germline V gene are SGHTA and FQGNSA.

The V gene is TRBV6-2 or TRBV6-3, the J gene TRBJ1-1; a weak D match, TRBD1 (5 bases). The CDR3 extends over 13 amino acids. V was shortened by 6 bases and J by 0 bases, with 8 bases between the two germline ends. Per the germline V gene, CDR1 is MNHEY and CDR2 is SVGEGT. The CDR3 DNA is TGTGCCAGCAGGGGCAGGGTGAACACTGAAGCTTTCTTT. This sequence encodes CASRGRVNTEAFF.

V and J are TRBV2 and TRBJ1-5; D uncertain. V was shortened by 5 bases and J by 0 bases, with 11 bases between the two germline ends. Per germline, CDR1 SNHLY and CDR2 FYNNEI. The CDR3 is 15 amino acids. CDR3 amino acids: CASSWTGYSNQPQHF. The DNA of the CDR3 is TGTGCCAGCAGTTGGACGGGGTATAGCAATCAGCCCCAGCATTTT.

The V gene is TRBV2, the J gene TRBJ1-2, with D possibly being TRBD1 (5 bases). The ends were cut back, 0 bases at V and 3 bases at J, with 5 bases in the middle. The CDR3 is 13 residues long. Germline V CDR1 and CDR2: SNHLY, FYNNEI. The CDR3 region has the DNA TGTGCCAGCAGTGAAGCGGGACACTATGGCTACACCTTC. It codes for CASSEAGHYGYTF.

The chain joins TRBV7-9 to TRBJ1-2; a possible D gene is TRBD1 (5 bases). Trimming cost V 1 base and J 7 bases, with 10 bases left between them. The germline V gene has CDR1 SEHNR and CDR2 FQNEAQ (reference sequence). The CDR3 totals 13 residues. CDR3 bases: TGTGCCAGCAGCTTAGGGGACTTAACTGGCTACACCTTC. As protein: CASSLGDLTGYTF.

The genes are TRBV12-3 or TRBV12-4 and TRBJ2-3, with D possibly being TRBD1 (6 bases). The CDR3 spans 14 residues. The V end was cut by 3 bases, the J end by 4 bases, with 11 bases between. The CDR3 DNA reads as TGTGCCAGCAGTTTGGGGGCCGGTCCAGATACGCAGTATTTT. Protein sequence: CASSLGAGPDTQYF.

This chain links TRBV7-2 with TRBJ2-5, with D unresolved. Germline values: CDR1 SGHTA, CDR2 FQGNSA. The CDR3 sequence is 13 residues long. V was clipped by 5 bases and J by 0 bases, with 7 bases between them. CDR3 sequence (DNA): TGTGCCAGCAGCCCCGACAACCAAGAGACCCAGTACTTC. Translated, it gives CASSPDNQETQYF.